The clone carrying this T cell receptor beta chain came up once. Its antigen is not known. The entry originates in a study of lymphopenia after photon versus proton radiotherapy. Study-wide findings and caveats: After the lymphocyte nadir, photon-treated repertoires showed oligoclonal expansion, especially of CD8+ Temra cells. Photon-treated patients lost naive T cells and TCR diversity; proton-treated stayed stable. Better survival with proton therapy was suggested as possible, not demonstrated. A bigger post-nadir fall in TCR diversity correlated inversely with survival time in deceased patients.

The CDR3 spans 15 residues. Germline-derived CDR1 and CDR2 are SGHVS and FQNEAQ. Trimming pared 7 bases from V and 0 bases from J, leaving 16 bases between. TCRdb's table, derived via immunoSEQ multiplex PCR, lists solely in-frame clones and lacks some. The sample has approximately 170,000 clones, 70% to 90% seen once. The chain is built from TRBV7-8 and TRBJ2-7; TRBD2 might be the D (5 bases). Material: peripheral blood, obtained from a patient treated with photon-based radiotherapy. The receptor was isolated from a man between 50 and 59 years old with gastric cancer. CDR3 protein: CASTRRGNYSYEQYF. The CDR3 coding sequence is TGTGCCAGCACCCGCCGAGGGAATTACTCCTACGAGCAGTACTTC.